These T cell receptor beta chains were read from a single sample in a study of blood T cell repertoires in COVID-19. The assay was immunoSEQ multiplex PCR, and TCRdb's table has in-frame clones only and misses some. The sample includes about 200,000 clones, approximately 80% seen only once; the top ten take 0.95%. The sample comprised peripheral blood. Receptors were obtained from a man aged 55 to 70 with COVID-19, enrolled during active disease. Both conserved end residues are part of each CDR3. D genes are given only for firm matches. Size is stated for part of the rows, as once, few or many counts, or as a class when the clone is expanded.

>TRBD1|NA|TRBJ1-2|TRBV30
CACRTGDGYTF
TGTGCCTGTAGGACAGGGGATGGCTACACCTTC
>TRBD2|NA|TRBJ2-2|TRBV5-8
CASSSLTSAHTGELFF
TGTGCCAGCAGCTCCCTCACTAGCGCCCACACCGGGGAGCTGTTTTTT
>NA|NA|TRBJ2-5|TRBV27
CASSQGGTETQYF
TGTGCCAGCAGTCAGGGAGGTACGGAGACCCAGTACTTC
>NA|NA|TRBJ1-2|TRBV5-8
CASSAGAPGYTF
TGTGCCAGCAGCGCGGGGGCGCCTGGCTACACCTTC
>NA|NA|TRBJ2-2|TRBV2
CASSALQGTGELFF
TGTGCCAGCAGCGCCCTGCAGGGCACCGGGGAGCTGTTTTTT
>TRBD1|NA|TRBJ1-5|TRBV24-1
CATSETPGQGLNQPQHF
TGTGCCACCAGTGAAACACCGGGACAGGGGCTTAATCAGCCCCAGCATTTT
>NA|NA|TRBJ2-1|TRBV19
CASSIRDIYNEQFF
TGTGCCAGTAGTATCCGGGACATATACAATGAGCAGTTCTTC
>NA|once|TRBJ1-5|TRBV5-1
CASSLAGGQPQHF
TGCGCCAGCAGCTTGGCGGGCGGGCAGCCCCAGCATTTT
>NA|once|TRBJ1-2|TRBV6-5
CASSYSWSRTNYGYTF
TGTGCCAGCAGTTACTCGTGGTCGAGAACTAACTATGGCTACACCTTC
>TRBD2|NA|TRBJ2-3|TRBV13
CASSNIGGLAGGPRDTQYF
TGTGCCAGCAGCAATATAGGGGGACTAGCGGGAGGGCCTAGAGATACGCAGTATTTT
>NA|once|TRBJ2-5|TRBV6-5
CASRVLGMGGETQYF
TGTGCCAGCAGGGTGCTCGGGATGGGTGGAGAGACCCAGTACTTC
>TRBD1|NA|TRBJ2-1|TRBV9
CASSDPTGLDEQFF
TGTGCCAGCAGCGACCCGACAGGGTTGGATGAGCAGTTCTTC
>NA|NA|TRBJ2-1|TRBV2
CASSVDTYNEQFF
TGTGCCAGCAGTGTAGATACCTACAATGAGCAGTTCTTC
>TRBD1|NA|TRBJ1-3|TRBV3-1/TRBV3-2
CASSQLLPGGSGNTIYF
TGTGCCAGCAGCCAATTGTTGCCAGGGGGTTCTGGAAACACCATATATTTT
>TRBD1|few|TRBJ1-3|TRBV5-4
CASSSAGQRNTIYF
TGTGCCAGCAGCTCGGCGGGACAGAGAAACACCATATATTTT
>NA|NA|TRBJ1-2|TRBV10-3
CAISEAAGPNYGYTF
TGTGCCATCAGTGAAGCGGCCGGGCCTAACTATGGCTACACCTTC
>NA|NA|TRBJ1-3|TRBV11-2
CASNPRGGPSGNTIYF
TGTGCCAGCAACCCTAGGGGGGGGCCCTCTGGAAACACCATATATTTT
>TRBD1|NA|TRBJ1-6|TRBV6-5
CASSWTGGGSGLHF
TGTGCCAGCTCCTGGACAGGAGGGGGTTCGGGCCTCCACTTT
>NA|NA|TRBJ1-2|TRBV7-2
CASSLAGASYYGYTF
TGTGCCAGCAGCTTAGCTGGGGCCAGTTACTATGGCTACACCTTC
>NA|NA|TRBJ1-2|TRBV5-4
CASSGVPTGNYGYTF
TGTGCCAGCAGCGGGGTACCGACAGGCAACTATGGCTACACCTTC
>TRBD1|NA|TRBJ1-4|TRBV6-5
CASRMTGDTNEKLFF
TGTGCCAGCAGGATGACAGGGGACACTAATGAAAAACTGTTTTTT
>NA|once|TRBJ1-4|TRBV5-1
CASSLEFRTANEKLFF
TGCGCCAGCAGCTTGGAATTCAGGACAGCTAATGAAAAACTGTTTTTT
>TRBD1|NA|TRBJ2-7|TRBV6-1
CASSERTGGSSSYEQYF
TGTGCCAGCAGTGAACGGACAGGGGGCTCCAGCTCCTACGAGCAGTACTTC
>NA|NA|TRBJ1-1|TRBV6-5
CASSYSGGTEAFF
TGTGCCAGCAGTTACTCCGGGGGGACCGAAGCTTTCTTT
>NA|NA|TRBJ2-5|TRBV6-5
CASSYSSRVETQYF
TGTGCCAGCAGTTACTCATCCAGGGTCGAGACCCAGTACTTC
>TRBD1|NA|TRBJ1-5|TRBV6-2/TRBV6-3
CASSYSTGGDQPQHF
TGTGCCAGCAGTTACTCGACAGGGGGGGATCAGCCCCAGCATTTT
>TRBD1|NA|TRBJ1-5|TRBV28
CASTEVGTGVSQPQHF
TGTGCCAGCACTGAAGTGGGGACAGGGGTTTCTCAGCCCCAGCATTTT
>TRBD1|few|TRBJ1-6|TRBV6-5
CASSPGQPNSPLHF
TGTGCCAGCAGCCCGGGACAGCCCAATTCACCCCTCCACTTT
>TRBD1|few|TRBJ1-5|TRBV5-1
CASSLRTGDQPQHF
TGCGCCAGCAGCTTGCGGACAGGAGATCAGCCCCAGCATTTT
>NA|NA|TRBJ2-7|TRBV4-1
CASSPPGGYYEQYF
TGCGCCAGCAGCCCTCCAGGGGGGTACTACGAGCAGTACTTC
>NA|NA|TRBJ2-1|TRBV7-2
CASSLGLKWEQFF
TGTGCCAGCAGCTTAGGTCTAAAATGGGAGCAGTTCTTC
>TRBD1|NA|TRBJ2-7|TRBV7-9
CASSSIGGTGAYEQYF
TGTGCCAGCAGCTCCATAGGTGGGACAGGGGCCTACGAGCAGTACTTC
>NA|few|TRBJ1-6|TRBV7-9
CASSSQGRNSPLHF
TGTGCCAGCAGCTCACAGGGACGCAATTCACCCCTCCACTTT
>NA|NA|TRBJ1-5|TRBV19
CASSISGSNQPQHF
TGTGCCAGTAGTATATCCGGGAGCAATCAGCCCCAGCATTTT
>TRBD1|NA|TRBJ2-5|TRBV18
CASSPFQGTGIGETQYF
TGTGCCAGCTCACCATTTCAAGGGACAGGGATTGGAGAGACCCAGTACTTC
>NA|NA|TRBJ1-6|TRBV4-3
CASSQDQGVSPLHF
TGCGCCAGCAGCCAAGATCAAGGGGTTTCACCCCTCCACTTT
>NA|NA|TRBJ1-1|TRBV9
CASSPQGTEAFF
TGTGCCAGCAGCCCCCAGGGCACTGAAGCTTTCTTT
>NA|NA|TRBJ2-5|TRBV6-5
CASSYFGGGETQYF
TGTGCCAGCAGTTACTTTGGGGGGGGCGAGACCCAGTACTTC
>NA|NA|TRBJ2-2|TRBV3-1/TRBV3-2
CASSPSWRDTGELFF
TGTGCCAGCAGCCCTTCCTGGCGGGACACCGGGGAGCTGTTTTTT
>TRBD1|NA|TRBJ1-5|TRBV7-8
CASSEDRGLRQPQHF
TGTGCCAGCAGCGAGGACAGGGGCCTAAGGCAGCCCCAGCATTTT
>TRBD1|NA|TRBJ2-3|TRBV29-1
CSAPTGGTDTQYF
TGCAGCGCCCCGACAGGGGGCACAGATACGCAGTATTTT
>NA|NA|TRBJ1-6|TRBV25-1
CASSFRGLGSPLHF
TGTGCCAGCAGTTTCAGGGGTTTAGGGTCACCCCTCCACTTT
>TRBD2|NA|TRBJ2-1|TRBV3-1/TRBV3-2
CASSQESSGRYNEQFF
TGTGCCAGCAGCCAAGAGTCCAGCGGGAGGTACAATGAGCAGTTCTTC
>TRBD1|NA|TRBJ1-1|TRBV6-5
CASRQGAPMNTEAFF
TGTGCCAGCCGACAGGGGGCTCCCATGAACACTGAAGCTTTCTTT
>TRBD1|NA|TRBJ2-7|TRBV5-1
CASSLIAGQGGREQYF
TGCGCCAGCAGCTTGATTGCTGGACAGGGAGGTCGGGAGCAGTACTTC
>TRBD1|NA|TRBJ1-1|TRBV11-2
CASSGNRGRGTEAFF
TGTGCCAGCAGCGGTAACAGGGGAAGAGGCACTGAAGCTTTCTTT
>TRBD1|NA|TRBJ1-2|TRBV29-1
CSVEDRSLENGYTF
TGCAGCGTTGAGGACAGGTCACTGGAGAATGGCTACACCTTC
>NA|NA|TRBJ2-5|TRBV5-6
CASSLTREDETQYF
TGTGCCAGCAGCTTGACGAGGGAGGACGAGACCCAGTACTTC
>TRBD1|NA|TRBJ1-5|TRBV5-1
CASSLTGGPNQPQHF
TGCGCCAGCAGCTTGACAGGGGGCCCCAATCAGCCCCAGCATTTT
>NA|NA|TRBJ1-1|TRBV10-2
CASSERTRNTEAFF
TGCGCCAGCAGTGAGAGGACTCGGAACACTGAAGCTTTCTTT
>TRBD1|NA|TRBJ1-5|TRBV7-9
CASSSPAGQGGQPQHF
TGTGCCAGCAGCTCTCCGGCCGGACAGGGCGGGCAGCCCCAGCATTTT
>NA|NA|TRBJ1-2|TRBV11-2
CASSLGGGVVF
TGTGCCAGCAGCTTAGGCGGCGGTGTCGTTTTC
>NA|NA|TRBJ1-5|TRBV29-1
CSVQGIGQPQHF
TGCAGCGTACAGGGAATAGGGCAGCCCCAGCATTTT
>NA|NA|TRBJ2-1|TRBV9
CASSVVVYSEQFF
TGTGCCAGCAGCGTAGTAGTGTATTCTGAGCAGTTCTTC
>TRBD1|NA|TRBJ1-4|TRBV6-5
CASSSTIQGGLFF
TGTGCCAGCAGTTCCACGATACAGGGGGGACTGTTTTTT